Below are 28 T cell receptor beta chains sequenced from a single sample in a study of T-cell reconstitution after alpha-beta-depleted transplantation in children. Unique molecular identifiers were incorporated during preparation of the TCRbeta library. TCRdb independently ran MiXCR on the PCR reads; one entry per CDR3 protein. The table lists about half a million distinct CDR3 sequences, approximately 12% of them singletons, with more than 5.5% in the top ten. Sequences were derived from PBMCs from the stem cell graft donor, sampled from the stem cell graft. The receptors were sampled from a human donor who donated a stem cell graft to a child with combined immunodeficiency.

This clonotype has just a few counts. The chain recombines TRBV12-3 or TRBV12-4 with TRBJ2-1, with D perhaps assigned TRBD1 or TRBD2 (5 bases each). V was clipped by 5 bases and J by 6 bases, with 14 bases between them. CDR3 length: 14 amino acids. The CDR3 sequence is CASSQTPGTNEQFF. The CDR3 DNA sequence: TGTGCCAGCAGTCAAACCCCAGGGACCAATGAGCAGTTCTTC.

This clonotype was found many times. The V and J genes are TRBV20-1 and TRBJ2-4; TRBD1 aligns across 7 bases. The V segment lost 6 bases and the J segment 0 bases; nucleotides outside the gene matches: 5. CDR1 is DFQATT and CDR2 is SNEGSKA in the germline V gene (reference sequence). This CDR3 has 14 amino acids. The CDR3 nucleotides are TGCAGTGCCGGGGACAGACTAGCCAAAAACATTCAGTACTTC. Translating it yields CSAGDRLAKNIQYF.

This clonotype was recorded a few times. V and J are TRBV20-1 and TRBJ2-1, with 10 bases aligning to TRBD2. Germline V gene sequence: CDR1 DFQATT, CDR2 SNEGSKA (reference sequence). The V gene end was trimmed by 6 bases and the J gene end by 0 bases; junction bases not matched to a gene: 11. The CDR3 sequence is 17 residues long. CDR3: CSARVAGGPSSYNEQFF. Here the CDR3 DNA reads TGCAGTGCCCGGGTAGCGGGGGGCCCGAGCTCCTACAATGAGCAGTTCTTC.

This clonotype turned up a few times. The chain couples TRBV11-1 to TRBJ2-2; 14 bases are a match to TRBD2. The CDR3 sequence is 20 residues long. The V gene end was trimmed by 5 bases and the J gene end by 6 bases; junction bases not matched to a gene: 17. CDR1 is SGHAT, CDR2 FQDESV, per germline (reference sequence). The chain's CDR3 is CASSNPGTVKTSGRAGELFF. CDR3 nucleotides: TGTGCCAGCAGCAACCCCGGGACAGTTAAGACTAGCGGGAGGGCCGGGGAGCTGTTTTTT.

This chain links TRBV11-2 with TRBJ2-7; D gene unclear. CDR1 SGHAT and CDR2 FQNNGV come from the germline V gene. The CDR3 runs 18 residues. V lost 0 bases to trimming and J lost 0 bases, with 18 bases between them. CDR3 bases: TGTGCCAGCAGCTTAGAGGGAAGTGGTGCCCACATCTCCTACGAGCAGTACTTC. Amino acids: CASSLEGSGAHISYEQYF.

This clonotype occurred a few times. The gene calls are TRBV27 and TRBJ1-1, with a tentative D call TRBD1 (5 bases). The CDR3 is made up of 16 amino acids. Germline CDR1 is MNHEY and CDR2 is SMNVEV (reference sequence). The V end was cut by 5 bases, the J end by 1 base, with 17 bases between. CDR3: CASSPGTFKPNTEAFF. As DNA, the CDR3 is TGTGCCAGCAGTCCTGGGACGTTCAAACCGAACACTGAAGCTTTCTTT.

The J gene is TRBJ2-7, the V gene TRBV30, with D unresolved. The germline CDR1 and CDR2 sequences are GTSNPN and SVGIG (reference sequence). This CDR3 is built from 14 residues. Trimming left V 1 base short and J 2 bases short, with 12 bases between. The CDR3 loop reads CAWSGGLTTYEQYF. DNA for the CDR3: TGTGCCTGGAGTGGGGGTCTTACGACCTACGAGCAGTACTTC.

This clonotype was detected ten times or more. V usage is TRBV10-3 and J usage is TRBJ2-5; 7 bases agree with TRBD2. With V trimmed by 4 bases and J by 0 bases, 11 bases remained unmatched. The CDR3 runs 17 residues. Germline V lookup: CDR1 ENHRY, CDR2 SYGVKD. Written as DNA, the CDR3 is TGTGCCATCAGTGTAGGGGCAGCGGGGAACAACCAAGAGACCCAGTACTTC. The encoded protein is CAISVGAAGNNQETQYF.

This clonotype was recorded many times. This chain connects TRBV12-3 or TRBV12-4 to TRBJ2-3; D call uncertain. The length of the CDR3 is 14 residues. Trimming left V 5 bases short and J 5 bases short, with 14 bases between. CDR3 amino acids: CASSPELGRDTQYF. In nucleotides, the CDR3 is TGTGCCAGCAGTCCTGAGCTTGGCCGAGATACGCAGTATTTT.

This clonotype was recorded many times. V usage is TRBV12-3 or TRBV12-4 and J usage is TRBJ1-5; TRBD1 aligns across 9 bases. CDR3 length: 13 residues. V gave up 5 bases and J gave up 7 bases; unmatched junction bases: 3. The CDR3 region is CASSGDRVQPQHF. The CDR3 coding sequence is TGTGCCAGCAGTGGGGACAGGGTGCAGCCCCAGCATTTT.

This clonotype was recorded a few times. The V call is TRBV20-1, the J call TRBJ2-1, with 8 bases aligning to TRBD2. The CDR3 totals 15 residues. With 1 base clipped from V and 4 bases from J, the junction kept 6 bases outside the gene matches. Germline V gene data show CDR1 as DFQATT and CDR2 as SNEGSKA (reference sequence). The CDR3 DNA reads TGCAGTGCTAGAGCGAGCGGGGGTTATTACAATGAGCAGTTCTTC. Translating it yields CSARASGGYYNEQFF.

This clonotype was recorded a few times. V usage is TRBV6-5 and J usage is TRBJ1-6; the D is unclear. V gave up 4 bases and J gave up 9 bases, with 13 bases separating them. The CDR3 runs 14 residues. The V gene's germline CDR1 is MNHEY and CDR2 SVGAGI. The CDR3 is CASSFGRITSPLHF. The CDR3 coding sequence is TGTGCCAGCAGTTTCGGACGGATCACTTCACCCCTCCACTTT.

The rearrangement joins TRBV6-2 or TRBV6-3 to TRBJ2-5; TRBD1 aligns across 8 bases. CDR1 MNHEY and CDR2 SVGEGT come from the germline V gene. The CDR3 consists of 15 residues. The J segment lost 4 bases and the V segment lost 2 bases, leaving 6 bases of the junction unmatched. The CDR3 region has the DNA TGTGCCAGCAGTTACGCGGACAGGGCCCTAGAGACCCAGTACTTC. Residues: CASSYADRALETQYF.

Only a few counts were recorded for this clonotype. The chain has TRBV20-1 and TRBJ1-1; TRBD1 matches 10 bases. In germline, CDR1 is DFQATT, CDR2 SNEGSKA (reference sequence). This CDR3 contains 13 residues. Trimming removed 6 bases from V and 4 bases from J; junction bases left unmatched: 5. CDR3 amino acids: CSAAGTGVTEAFF. DNA for the CDR3: TGCAGTGCAGCCGGGACAGGGGTCACTGAAGCTTTCTTT.

CDR3: CASSVVEGNYGYTF. The CDR3 DNA reads as TGTGCCAGCAGCGTAGTTGAGGGGAACTATGGCTACACCTTC. The chain has TRBV9 and TRBJ1-2; TRBD1 might be the D (5 bases). The CDR3 length is 14 residues. V gave up 0 bases and J gave up 2 bases, with 8 bases separating them. Germline values: CDR1 SGDLS, CDR2 YYNGEE.

This clonotype was found a few times. This chain uses TRBV11-3 with TRBJ2-1; D gene ambiguous. From germline, CDR1 is SGHNT and CDR2 YENEEA. Deletions cut 6 bases from V and 4 bases from J, with 13 bases between. This CDR3 has 14 amino acids. In nucleotides, the CDR3 is TGTGCCAGCAGTTCCATACCCTTGTACAATGAGCAGTTCTTC. Translation gives CASSSIPLYNEQFF.

The chain joins TRBV7-9 to TRBJ2-1; a possible D gene is TRBD1 (6 bases). In germline, CDR1 is SEHNR, CDR2 FQNEAQ (reference sequence). The CDR3 sequence is 14 residues long. V lost 6 bases, J lost 3 bases, and 12 bases lay in between. The CDR3 loop is CASSPGAVYNEQFF. As DNA, the CDR3 is TGTGCCAGCAGTCCAGGGGCCGTCTACAATGAGCAGTTCTTC.

The V and J genes are TRBV29-1 and TRBJ2-7; 7 nucleotides line up with TRBD2. The V gene end was trimmed by 7 bases and the J gene end by 4 bases; junction bases not matched to a gene: 10. Germline values: CDR1 SQVTM, CDR2 ANQGSEA. The length of the CDR3 is 13 residues. CDR3 amino acids: CSERTRTLYEQYF. The CDR3 DNA reads as TGCAGCGAGCGGACTAGAACCCTATACGAGCAGTACTTC.

This clonotype was detected a few times. The chain employs TRBV6-5 and TRBJ2-5; 12 positions agree with TRBD2. Germline loops: CDR1 MNHEY, CDR2 SVGAGI. The ends lost 2 bases at V and 4 bases at J; junction bases unmatched: 8. This CDR3 has 17 amino acids. CDR3 loop: CASSYGASGGARETQYF. CDR3 in DNA: TGTGCCAGCAGTTACGGAGCTAGCGGGGGGGCCAGAGAGACCCAGTACTTC.

This clonotype was seen at least ten times. V is TRBV6-5 and J is TRBJ2-1; 7 bases line up with TRBD1. The CDR3 spans 16 residues. Germline CDR1 is MNHEY and CDR2 is SVGAGI. Germline trimming cut 1 base from V and 2 bases from J; bases unmatched to any gene: 5. DNA for the CDR3: TGTGCCAGCAGTTACTTGGACGGGACAGCCTACAATGAGCAGTTCTTC. This codes for CASSYLDGTAYNEQFF.

This clonotype occurred a few times. The chain employs TRBV27 and TRBJ2-7; D may be TRBD2 (6 bases). Trimming cost V 4 bases and J 11 bases, with 21 bases left between them. The length of the CDR3 is 14 residues. Germline V CDR1 and CDR2: MNHEY, SMNVEV (reference sequence). CDR3 loop: CASSSERANLEKYF. In DNA, the CDR3 is TGTGCCAGCAGTTCGGAGCGGGCCAACCTTGAAAAGTACTTC.

There are a few counts of this clonotype. The V gene is TRBV2, the J gene TRBJ2-7; either TRBD1 or TRBD2 may fit D (5 bases each). Germline V CDR1 and CDR2: SNHLY, FYNNEI. Trimming took 5 bases from V and 0 from J, leaving 17 bases between them. This CDR3 is built from 16 residues. CDR3 in DNA: TGTGCCAGCAGTAACCGGGACGTCGGCGGCTCCTACGAGCAGTACTTC. Its protein is CASSNRDVGGSYEQYF.

This chain links TRBV7-8 with TRBJ2-1; 9 positions match TRBD2. The CDR3 covers 14 residues. The germline V gene encodes CDR1 SGHVS and CDR2 FQNEAQ. The trim removed 0 bases at V and 8 bases at J, leaving 2 bases unmatched. The DNA for the CDR3 is TGTGCCAGCAGCTTAGCGGGACTAGCTCATGAGCAGTTCTTC. As protein: CASSLAGLAHEQFF.

This clonotype came up a few times. The chain combines TRBV15 with TRBJ2-3, with TRBD1 matching 8 bases. V was pared by 0 bases and J by 4 bases, with 3 bases of the junction left unmatched. This CDR3 has 15 residues. Germline values: CDR1 LNHNV, CDR2 YYDKDF (reference sequence). CDR3 protein: CATSRDPTGADTQYF. CDR3 nucleotide sequence: TGTGCCACCAGCAGAGATCCGACAGGGGCAGATACGCAGTATTTT.

The table lists this clonotype with a few counts. The rearrangement joins TRBV30 to TRBJ1-2; D ambiguous. Germline V gives CDR1 GTSNPN, CDR2 SVGIG (reference sequence). The CDR3 covers 12 residues. The V end lost 1 base, the J end lost 6 bases, and 9 bases lay between the germline ends. The CDR3, as DNA: TGTGCCTGGAGTGGAGGCAGGCATGGCTACACCTTC. This translates into CAWSGGRHGYTF.

This clonotype has at least ten counts. J is TRBJ2-1 and V is TRBV5-4; 8 bases match TRBD1. The CDR3 is 15 amino acids. Germline CDR1 is SGHNT and CDR2 is YYREEE (reference sequence). V was pared by 0 bases and J by 5 bases, with 4 bases of the junction left unmatched. The chain's CDR3 is CASSLVQGAHNEQFF. CDR3 coding DNA: TGTGCCAGCAGCTTGGTCCAGGGGGCACACAATGAGCAGTTCTTC.

This clonotype has a handful of counts. The rearrangement uses TRBV24-1 and TRBJ2-2; D is undetermined. Trimming removed 0 bases from V and 4 bases from J, with 8 bases in between. The length of the CDR3 is 15 residues. CDR1 is KGHDR, CDR2 SFDVKD, per germline. CDR3 bases: TGTGCCACCAGTGATTTGCCTGGGCCCACCGGGGAGCTGTTTTTT. Encoded protein: CATSDLPGPTGELFF.

CDR3 DNA: TGTGCCAGCAGACCTCGACAGACCACAGATACGCAGTATTTT. It yields the protein CASRPRQTTDTQYF. The chain carries TRBV6-1 and TRBJ2-3; TRBD1 might be the D (5 bases). This CDR3 comprises 14 residues. The V and J ends lost 6 bases and 2 bases respectively, with 12 bases between them. Germline V gene lookup returns CDR1 MNHNS and CDR2 SASEGT.